This entry is about one TCR beta chain. Each diagnosis was grounded in clinical symptoms, serum thyroxine and TRAb, thyroid ultrasound, and orbital computed tomography. The sample is drawn from a study of T cells in Graves' hyperthyroidism and ophthalmopathy. TCR beta CDR3 regions were amplified from RNA transcripts. The HTBI primer set drove a first-round RT-PCR of the TCR CDR3. In TCRdb, the multiplex PCR reads were re-called with MiXCR into one record per CDR3 protein. The sample contains fewer than 25,000 distinct CDR3 sequences, under 55% of which appear only once. The TCR sequence derives from a middle-aged woman with Graves' hyperthyroidism that later progressed to Graves' ophthalmopathy. Specimen: blood.

CDR3 residues: CSAPDTSGIYEQYF. CDR3 sequence (DNA): TGCAGTGCGCCGGATACTAGCGGGATCTACGAGCAGTACTTC. The V gene is TRBV20-1, the J gene TRBJ2-7; 10 bases line up with TRBD2. Per the germline V gene, CDR1 is DFQATT and CDR2 is SNEGSKA (reference sequence). The CDR3 spans 14 residues. Trimming removed 6 bases from V and 3 bases from J; junction bases left unmatched: 8.